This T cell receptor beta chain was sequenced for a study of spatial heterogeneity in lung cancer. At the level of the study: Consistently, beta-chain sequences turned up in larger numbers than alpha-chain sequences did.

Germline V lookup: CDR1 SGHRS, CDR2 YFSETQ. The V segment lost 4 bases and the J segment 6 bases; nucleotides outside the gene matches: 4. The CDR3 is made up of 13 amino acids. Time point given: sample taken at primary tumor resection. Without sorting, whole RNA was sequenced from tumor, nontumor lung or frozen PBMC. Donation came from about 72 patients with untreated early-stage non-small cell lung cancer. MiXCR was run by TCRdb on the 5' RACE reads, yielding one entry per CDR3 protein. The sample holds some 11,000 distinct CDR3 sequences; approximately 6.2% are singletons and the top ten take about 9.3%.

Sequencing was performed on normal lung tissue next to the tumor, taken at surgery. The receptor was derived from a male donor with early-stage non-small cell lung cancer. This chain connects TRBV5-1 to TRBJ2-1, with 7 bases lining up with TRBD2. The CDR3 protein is CASSVTSANEQFF. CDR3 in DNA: TGCGCCAGCAGCGTAACTAGCGCCAATGAGCAGTTCTTC.